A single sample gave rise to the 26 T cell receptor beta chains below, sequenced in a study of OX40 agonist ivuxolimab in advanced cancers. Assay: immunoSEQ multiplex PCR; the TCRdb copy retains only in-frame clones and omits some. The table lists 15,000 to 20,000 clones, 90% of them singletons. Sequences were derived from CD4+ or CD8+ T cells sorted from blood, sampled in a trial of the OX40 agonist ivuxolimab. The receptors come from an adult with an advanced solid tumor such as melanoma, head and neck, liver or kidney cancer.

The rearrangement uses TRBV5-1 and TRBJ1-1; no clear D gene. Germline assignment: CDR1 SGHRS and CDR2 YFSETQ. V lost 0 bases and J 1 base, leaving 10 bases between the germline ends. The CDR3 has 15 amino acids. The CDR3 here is CASSLEPGGNTEAFF. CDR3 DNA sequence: TGCGCCAGCAGCTTGGAGCCGGGTGGGAACACTGAAGCTTTCTTT.

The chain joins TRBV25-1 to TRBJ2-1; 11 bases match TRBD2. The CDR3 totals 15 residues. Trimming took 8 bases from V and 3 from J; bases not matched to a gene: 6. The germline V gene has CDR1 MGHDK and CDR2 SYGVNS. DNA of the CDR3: TGTGCCAGCCGTCTTGGGACTAGCGGCTACAATGAGCAGTTCTTC. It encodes CASRLGTSGYNEQFF. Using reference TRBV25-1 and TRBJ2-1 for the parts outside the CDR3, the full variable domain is EADIYQTPRYLVIGTGKKITLECSQTMGHDKMYWYQQDPGMELHLIHYSYGVNSTEKGDLSSESTVSRIRTEHFPLTLESARPSHTSQYLCASRLGTSGYNEQFFGPGTRLTVL.

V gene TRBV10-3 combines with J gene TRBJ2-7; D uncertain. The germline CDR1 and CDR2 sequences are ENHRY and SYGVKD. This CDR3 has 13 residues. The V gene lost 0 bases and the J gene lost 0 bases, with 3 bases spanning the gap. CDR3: CAISESPSYEQYF. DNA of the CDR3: TGTGCCATCAGTGAGTCCCCCTCCTACGAGCAGTACTTC.

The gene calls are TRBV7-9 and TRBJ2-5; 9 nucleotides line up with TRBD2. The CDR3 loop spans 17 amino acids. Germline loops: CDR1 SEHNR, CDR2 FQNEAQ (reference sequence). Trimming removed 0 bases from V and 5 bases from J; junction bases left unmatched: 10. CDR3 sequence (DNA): TGTGCCAGCAGCTTAGCGCTGGCGGGAGGGTGGCTGGAGACCCAGTACTTC. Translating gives CASSLALAGGWLETQYF.

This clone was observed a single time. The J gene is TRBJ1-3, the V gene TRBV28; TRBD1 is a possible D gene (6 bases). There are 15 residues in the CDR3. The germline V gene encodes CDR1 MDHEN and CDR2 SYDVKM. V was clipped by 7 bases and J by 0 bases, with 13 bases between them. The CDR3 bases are TGTGCCAGCAAGGGGGTGGGCCTCTCTGGAAACACCATATATTTT. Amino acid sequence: CASKGVGLSGNTIYF.

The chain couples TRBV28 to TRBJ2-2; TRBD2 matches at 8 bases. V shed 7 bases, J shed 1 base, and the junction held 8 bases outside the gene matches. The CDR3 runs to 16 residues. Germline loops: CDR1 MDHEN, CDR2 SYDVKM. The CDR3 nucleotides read TGTGCCAGCATCCCAGAGCGGGAGAGGAACACCGGGGAGCTGTTTTTT. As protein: CASIPERERNTGELFF.

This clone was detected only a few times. CDR3 DNA: TGTGCCAGCAGCTTAGCGCTGACGCCCAATGAGCAGTTCTTC. It codes for CASSLALTPNEQFF. This rearrangement joins TRBV7-9 to TRBJ2-1; the D is unclear. Germline V gene sequence: CDR1 SEHNR, CDR2 FQNEAQ (reference sequence). V lost 0 bases and J lost 6, with 9 bases in between. The CDR3 runs 14 residues.

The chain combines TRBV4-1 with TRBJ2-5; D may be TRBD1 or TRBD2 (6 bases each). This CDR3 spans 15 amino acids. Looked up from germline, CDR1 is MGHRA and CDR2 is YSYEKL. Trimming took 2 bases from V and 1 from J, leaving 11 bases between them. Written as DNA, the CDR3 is TGCGCCAGCAGCCAAACATGGGGGGCCCAAGAGACCCAGTACTTC. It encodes CASSQTWGAQETQYF.

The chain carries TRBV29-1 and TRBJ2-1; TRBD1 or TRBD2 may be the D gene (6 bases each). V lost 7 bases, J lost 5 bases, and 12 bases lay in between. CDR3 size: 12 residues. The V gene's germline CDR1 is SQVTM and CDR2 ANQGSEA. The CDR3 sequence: CSGSGADNEQFF. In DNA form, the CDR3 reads TGCAGCGGTTCGGGGGCCGACAATGAGCAGTTCTTC.

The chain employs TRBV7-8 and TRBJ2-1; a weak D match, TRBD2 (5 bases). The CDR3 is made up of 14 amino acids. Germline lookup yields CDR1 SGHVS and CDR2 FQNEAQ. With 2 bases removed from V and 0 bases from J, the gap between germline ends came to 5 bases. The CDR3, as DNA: TGTGCCAGCAGCTTACTAGCCTCCTACAATGAGCAGTTCTTC. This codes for CASSLLASYNEQFF.

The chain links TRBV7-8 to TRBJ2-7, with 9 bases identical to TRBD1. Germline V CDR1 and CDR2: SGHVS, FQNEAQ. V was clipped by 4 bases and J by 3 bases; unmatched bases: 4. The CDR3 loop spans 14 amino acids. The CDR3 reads CASSWTGVIYEQYF. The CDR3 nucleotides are TGTGCCAGCAGCTGGACAGGGGTAATCTACGAGCAGTACTTC. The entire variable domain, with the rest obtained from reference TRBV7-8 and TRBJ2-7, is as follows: GAGVSQSPRYKVAKRGQDVALRCDPISGHVSLFWYQQALGQGPEFLTYFQNEAQLDKSGLPSDRFFAERPEGSVSTLKIQRTQQEDSAVYLCASSWTGVIYEQYFGPGTRLTVT.

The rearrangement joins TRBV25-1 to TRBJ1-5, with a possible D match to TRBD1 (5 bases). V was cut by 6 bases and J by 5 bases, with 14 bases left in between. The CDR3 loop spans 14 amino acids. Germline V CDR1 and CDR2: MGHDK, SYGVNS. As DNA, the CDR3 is TGTGCCAGCAGCTCCTTCGCGGGGGATCAGCCCCAGCATTTT. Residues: CASSSFAGDQPQHF.

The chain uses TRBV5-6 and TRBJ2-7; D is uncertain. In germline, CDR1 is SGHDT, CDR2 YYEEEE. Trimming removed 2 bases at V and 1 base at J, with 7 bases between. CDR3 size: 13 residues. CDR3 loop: CASSFELSYEQYF. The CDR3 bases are TGTGCCAGCAGCTTTGAGCTTTCCTACGAGCAGTACTTC.

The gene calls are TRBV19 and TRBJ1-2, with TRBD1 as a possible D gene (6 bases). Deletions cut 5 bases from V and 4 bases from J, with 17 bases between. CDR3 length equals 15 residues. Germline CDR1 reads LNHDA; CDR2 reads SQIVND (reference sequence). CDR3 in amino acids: CASSSTPGAFYGYTF. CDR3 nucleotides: TGTGCCAGTAGTTCAACCCCGGGGGCATTCTATGGCTACACCTTC.

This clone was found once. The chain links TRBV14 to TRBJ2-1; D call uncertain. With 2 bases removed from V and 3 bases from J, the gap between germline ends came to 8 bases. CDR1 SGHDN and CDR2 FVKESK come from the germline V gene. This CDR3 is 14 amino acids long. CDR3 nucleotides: TGTGCCAGCAGCCAAATCCTGAGCTACAATGAGCAGTTCTTC. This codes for CASSQILSYNEQFF.

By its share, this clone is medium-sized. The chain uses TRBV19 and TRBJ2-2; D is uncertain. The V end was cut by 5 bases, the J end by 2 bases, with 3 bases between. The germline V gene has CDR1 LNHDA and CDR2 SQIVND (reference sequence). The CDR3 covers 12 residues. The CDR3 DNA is TGTGCCAGTAGTCCAAACACCGGGGAGCTGTTTTTT. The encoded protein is CASSPNTGELFF. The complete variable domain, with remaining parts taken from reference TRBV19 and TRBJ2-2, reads DGGITQSPKYLFRKEGQNVTLSCEQNLNHDAMYWYRQDPGQGLRLIYYSQIVNDFQKGDIAEGYSVSREKKESFPLTVTSAQKNPTAFYLCASSPNTGELFFGEGSRLTVL.

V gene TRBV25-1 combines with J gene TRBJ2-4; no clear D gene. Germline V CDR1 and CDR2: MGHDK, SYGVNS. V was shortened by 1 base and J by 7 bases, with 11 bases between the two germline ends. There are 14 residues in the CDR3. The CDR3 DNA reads TGTGCCAGCAGTGAATTGGGAATGGGGAACATTCAGTACTTC. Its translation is CASSELGMGNIQYF.

The CDR3 is CASSLDRVSGANVLTF. The CDR3 region has the DNA TGTGCCAGCTCCCTGGACAGGGTCTCTGGGGCCAACGTCCTGACTTTC. The chain recombines TRBV13 with TRBJ2-6, with 8 bases matching TRBD1. In germline, CDR1 is PRHDT, CDR2 FYEKMQ (reference sequence). The CDR3 is 16 residues long. J gave up 0 bases and V 8 bases, and 6 bases lay outside the gene matches.

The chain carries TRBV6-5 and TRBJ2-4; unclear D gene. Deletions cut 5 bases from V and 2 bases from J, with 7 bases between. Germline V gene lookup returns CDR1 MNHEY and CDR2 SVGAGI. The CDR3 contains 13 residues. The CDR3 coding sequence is TGTGCCAGCAGTCCCGGATCCAAAAACATTCAGTACTTC. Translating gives CASSPGSKNIQYF.

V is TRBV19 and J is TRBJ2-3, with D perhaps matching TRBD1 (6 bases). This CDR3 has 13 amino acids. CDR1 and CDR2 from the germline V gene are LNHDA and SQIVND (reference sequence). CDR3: CAIGQTSTDTQYF. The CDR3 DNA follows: TGTGCAATCGGACAGACTAGCACAGATACGCAGTATTTT.

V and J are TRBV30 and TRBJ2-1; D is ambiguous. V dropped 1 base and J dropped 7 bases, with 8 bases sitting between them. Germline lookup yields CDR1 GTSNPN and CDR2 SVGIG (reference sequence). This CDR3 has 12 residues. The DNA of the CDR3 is TGTGCCTGGAGTGAGGGTCTGAATGAGCAGTTCTTC. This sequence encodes CAWSEGLNEQFF.

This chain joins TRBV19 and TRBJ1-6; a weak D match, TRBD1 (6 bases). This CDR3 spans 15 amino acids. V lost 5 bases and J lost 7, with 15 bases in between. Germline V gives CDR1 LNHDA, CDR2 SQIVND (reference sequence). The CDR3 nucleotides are TGTGCCAGTAGTGCCACGGGGGGGCTAAATTCACCCCTCCACTTT. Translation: CASSATGGLNSPLHF.

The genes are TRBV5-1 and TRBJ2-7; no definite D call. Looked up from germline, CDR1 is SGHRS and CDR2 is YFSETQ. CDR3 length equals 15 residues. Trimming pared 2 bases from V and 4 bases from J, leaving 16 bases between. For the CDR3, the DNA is TGCGCCAGCAGCTTTCTTAATGGACCCCCTTACGAGCAGTACTTC. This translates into CASSFLNGPPYEQYF.

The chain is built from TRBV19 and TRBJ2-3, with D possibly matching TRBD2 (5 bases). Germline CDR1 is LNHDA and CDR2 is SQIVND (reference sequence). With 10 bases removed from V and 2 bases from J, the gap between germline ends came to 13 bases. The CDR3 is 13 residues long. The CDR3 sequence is CATGISSTDTQYF. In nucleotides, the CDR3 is TGTGCCACCGGGATCTCATCCACAGATACGCAGTATTTT.

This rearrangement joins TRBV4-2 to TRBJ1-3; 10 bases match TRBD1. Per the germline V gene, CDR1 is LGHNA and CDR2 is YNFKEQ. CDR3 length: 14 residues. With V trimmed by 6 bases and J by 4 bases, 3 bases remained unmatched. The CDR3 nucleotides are TGTGCCAGCAGTCAGGGACAGGGGGGAAACACCATATATTTT. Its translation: CASSQGQGGNTIYF.

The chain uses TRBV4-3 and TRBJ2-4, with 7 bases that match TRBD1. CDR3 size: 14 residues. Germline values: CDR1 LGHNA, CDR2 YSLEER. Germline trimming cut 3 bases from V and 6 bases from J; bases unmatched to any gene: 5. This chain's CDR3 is CASSQGTDLNIQYF. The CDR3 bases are TGCGCCAGCAGCCAGGGGACAGATCTAAACATTCAGTACTTC.